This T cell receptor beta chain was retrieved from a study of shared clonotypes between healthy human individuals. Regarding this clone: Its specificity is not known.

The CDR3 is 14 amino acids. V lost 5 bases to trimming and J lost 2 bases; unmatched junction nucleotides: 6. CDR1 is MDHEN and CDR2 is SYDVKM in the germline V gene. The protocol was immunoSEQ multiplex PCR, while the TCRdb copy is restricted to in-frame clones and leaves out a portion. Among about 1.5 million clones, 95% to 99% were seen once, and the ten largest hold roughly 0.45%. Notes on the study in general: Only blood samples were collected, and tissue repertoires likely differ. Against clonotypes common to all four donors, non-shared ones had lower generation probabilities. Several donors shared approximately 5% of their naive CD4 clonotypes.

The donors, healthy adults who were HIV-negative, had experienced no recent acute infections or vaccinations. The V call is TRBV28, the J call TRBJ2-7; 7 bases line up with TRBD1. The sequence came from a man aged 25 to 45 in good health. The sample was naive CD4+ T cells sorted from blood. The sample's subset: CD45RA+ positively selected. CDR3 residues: CASSPGTETYEQYF. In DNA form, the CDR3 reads TGTGCCAGCAGTCCCGGGACAGAAACCTACGAGCAGTACTTC.